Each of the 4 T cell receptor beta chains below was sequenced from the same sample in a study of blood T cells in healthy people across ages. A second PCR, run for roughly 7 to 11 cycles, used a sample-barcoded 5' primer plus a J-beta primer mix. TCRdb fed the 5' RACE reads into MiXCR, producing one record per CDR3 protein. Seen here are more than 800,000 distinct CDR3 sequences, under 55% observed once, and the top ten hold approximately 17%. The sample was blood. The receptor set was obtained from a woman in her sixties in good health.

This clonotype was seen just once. In DNA form, the CDR3 reads TGTGCCAGCAGCCAAGGAGCGGGAATAGGTGAGCAGTTCTTC. Its translation is CASSQGAGIGEQFF. This chain joins TRBV3-1 and TRBJ2-1; 7 bases agree with TRBD2. This CDR3 spans 14 amino acids. CDR1 is LGHDT, CDR2 YNNKEL, per germline (reference sequence). Germline trimming cut 1 base from V and 9 bases from J; bases unmatched to any gene: 6.

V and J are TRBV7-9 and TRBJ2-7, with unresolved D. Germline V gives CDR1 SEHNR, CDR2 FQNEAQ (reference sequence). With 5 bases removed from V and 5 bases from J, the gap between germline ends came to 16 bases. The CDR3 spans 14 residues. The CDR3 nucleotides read TGTGCCAGCAGCCCCGCCAGTGGAGTGAACGAGCAGTACTTC. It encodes CASSPASGVNEQYF.

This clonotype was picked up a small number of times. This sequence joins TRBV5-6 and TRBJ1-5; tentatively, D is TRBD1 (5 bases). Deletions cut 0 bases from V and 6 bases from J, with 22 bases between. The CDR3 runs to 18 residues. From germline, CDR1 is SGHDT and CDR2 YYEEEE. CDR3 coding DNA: TGTGCCAGCAGCTTGGGGGGAGCAGGGATGACGTCTCGTCAGCCCCAGCATTTT. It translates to CASSLGGAGMTSRQPQHF.

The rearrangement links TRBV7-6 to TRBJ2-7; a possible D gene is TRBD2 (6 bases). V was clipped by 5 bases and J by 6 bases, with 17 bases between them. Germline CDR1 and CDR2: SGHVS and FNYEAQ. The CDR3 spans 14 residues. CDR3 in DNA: TGTGCCAGCAGCCCTCGTGGGGGGAGCGGCGAGCAGTACTTC. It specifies CASSPRGGSGEQYF.